Listed below are T cell receptor beta chains from one sample, sequenced in a study of blood T cell repertoires in COVID-19. Data came from immunoSEQ multiplex PCR; TCRdb stores just in-frame clones and leaves some out. The sample holds some 150,000 clones, 80% to 90% seen once. Sequencing was carried out using peripheral blood. Receptors originate from a woman aged 40 to 50 with acute or convalescent COVID-19. The CDR3 runs from the conserved cysteine through the conserved F or W. A D gene is named only where the DNA matches it firmly. Clone size is given for some rows only: seen once, a few or many times, or a class if the clone is expanded.

- | TRBJ2-7 | TRBV10-3 | - | CAISEYYEQYF | TGTGCCATCAGTGAATACTACGAGCAGTACTTC
- | TRBJ2-1 | TRBV2 | TRBD1 | CAESRDRGLNEQFF | TGTGCCGAGTCCCGGGACAGGGGGCTCAATGAGCAGTTCTTC
- | TRBJ2-3 | TRBV19 | TRBD1 | CASSLGQGSTDTQYF | TGTGCCAGTAGTCTTGGACAGGGGAGCACAGATACGCAGTATTTT
- | TRBJ2-1 | TRBV7-9 | TRBD1 | CASSLGQGSYNEQFF | TGTGCCAGCAGCTTGGGACAGGGCTCCTACAATGAGCAGTTCTTC
- | TRBJ2-1 | TRBV19 | TRBD2 | CASRLTRTRAWLRSGSFEQFF | TGTGCCAGTAGGTTAACTCGGACGCGAGCTTGGCTCCGGAGCGGGAGCTTTGAGCAGTTCTTC
- | TRBJ2-1 | TRBV18 | TRBD1 | CASSPLGTGKNEQFF | TGTGCCAGCTCACCACTTGGGACAGGGAAGAATGAGCAGTTCTTC
- | TRBJ2-1 | TRBV28 | - | CASSLAGRSNEQFF | TGTGCCAGCAGTTTAGCAGGAAGAAGCAATGAGCAGTTCTTC
- | TRBJ1-4 | TRBV6-5 | - | CASSYQGDSNEKLFF | TGTGCCAGCAGTTACCAAGGGGATTCTAATGAAAAACTGTTTTTT
- | TRBJ2-5 | TRBV13 | - | CASSSRDSQETQYF | TGTGCCAGCAGCAGCCGGGACTCCCAAGAGACCCAGTACTTC
- | TRBJ2-2 | TRBV28 | - | CASRTGTNTGELFF | TGTGCCAGCAGGACAGGCACGAACACCGGGGAGCTGTTTTTT
- | TRBJ2-3 | TRBV24-1 | TRBD2 | CATSDLGLAGAPTDTQYF | TGTGCCACCAGTGATTTGGGACTAGCGGGGGCCCCCACAGATACGCAGTATTTT
- | TRBJ2-3 | TRBV7-7 | TRBD2 | CASSPRLAGGTDTQYF | TGTGCTAGCAGCCCAAGACTAGCGGGAGGGACAGATACGCAGTATTTT
- | TRBJ2-5 | TRBV4-2 | TRBD2 | CASSQAGTSGQETQYF | TGTGCCAGCAGCCAAGCCGGGACTAGCGGCCAAGAGACCCAGTACTTC
- | TRBJ2-1 | TRBV24-1 | - | CATSASGASYNEQFF | TGTGCCACCAGTGCTTCAGGGGCTTCCTACAATGAGCAGTTCTTC
- | TRBJ2-7 | TRBV18 | TRBD1 | CASSPLSVTGGSYEQYF | TGTGCCAGCTCACCTCTTTCGGTGACAGGGGGCTCCTACGAGCAGTACTTC
once | TRBJ2-3 | TRBV6-5 | TRBD2 | CASRLGLATDTQYF | TGTGCCAGCAGACTCGGACTAGCAACAGATACGCAGTATTTT
once | TRBJ2-7 | TRBV12-3/TRBV12-4 | - | CASSFRYEQYF | TGTGCCAGCAGTTTCCGCTACGAGCAGTACTTC
- | TRBJ2-1 | TRBV7-9 | TRBD2 | CASRVAGTSFNEQFF | TGTGCCAGCAGGGTGGCCGGGACTAGTTTCAATGAGCAGTTCTTC
- | TRBJ1-6 | TRBV2 | - | CASGEGSYNSPLHF | TGTGCCAGCGGGGAGGGCTCCTATAATTCACCCCTCCACTTT
- | TRBJ1-6 | TRBV30 | - | CAWRTGLDSPLHF | TGTGCCTGGAGAACAGGGTTGGATTCACCCCTCCACTTT
- | TRBJ2-1 | TRBV19 | - | CASSIAGSSYNEQFF | TGTGCCAGTAGTATCGCGGGGAGCTCCTACAATGAGCAGTTCTTC
- | TRBJ2-1 | TRBV7-9 | - | CASSWGDEQFF | TGTGCCAGCAGCTGGGGGGATGAGCAGTTCTTC
- | TRBJ1-5 | TRBV4-1 | - | CASSLQSGNQPQHF | TGCGCCAGCAGCTTACAGAGTGGCAATCAGCCCCAGCATTTT
- | TRBJ2-7 | TRBV6-1 | - | CASSDTANSEQYF | TGTGCCAGCAGTGACACAGCCAACTCCGAGCAGTACTTC
- | TRBJ1-2 | TRBV28 | - | CASRGGTSYGYTF | TGTGCCAGCCGGGGGGGCACTTCCTATGGCTACACCTTC
- | TRBJ2-7 | TRBV18 | - | CASSPGIAVNSYEQYF | TGTGCCAGCTCACCGGGAATAGCGGTTAACTCCTACGAGCAGTACTTC
- | TRBJ2-1 | TRBV6-4 | - | CASSLDGSSYNEQFF | TGTGCCAGCAGTCTCGACGGGAGCTCCTACAATGAGCAGTTCTTC
- | TRBJ2-4 | TRBV11-1 | - | CASSPKYELGKNIQYF | TGTGCCAGCAGCCCCAAGTATGAGCTCGGCAAAAACATTCAGTACTTC
- | TRBJ2-5 | TRBV11-2 | - | CASSFSSGGQETQYF | TGTGCCAGCAGCTTTAGTAGCGGCGGGCAAGAGACCCAGTACTTC
- | TRBJ2-4 | TRBV5-4 | - | CASSSMRESLAKNIQYF | TGTGCCAGCAGCTCCATGAGAGAGTCGCTAGCCAAAAACATTCAGTACTTC
- | TRBJ1-4 | TRBV23-1 | - | CASSQSRETRSEKLFF | TGCGCCAGCAGTCAATCACGGGAGACCAGGAGTGAAAAACTGTTTTTT
- | TRBJ2-7 | TRBV15 | TRBD1 | CATSRIQGAAYEQYF | TGTGCCACCAGCAGGATACAGGGGGCGGCCTACGAGCAGTACTTC
- | TRBJ2-7 | TRBV5-1 | TRBD1 | CASSLVIWTGGGVDGYEQYF | TGCGCCAGCAGCTTGGTAATCTGGACAGGGGGCGGAGTTGATGGTTACGAGCAGTACTTC
- | TRBJ2-2 | TRBV30 | - | CAWSAPGTTSNTGELFF | TGTGCCTGGAGCGCCCCCGGGACAACTTCGAACACCGGGGAGCTGTTTTTT
- | TRBJ1-6 | TRBV11-3 | - | CASSSSGISSPLHF | TGTGCCAGCAGCTCCTCAGGGATTAGTTCACCCCTCCACTTT
- | TRBJ1-2 | TRBV6-1 | - | CASSEHDLRQTYGYTF | TGTGCCAGCAGTGAACACGACCTTCGACAGACCTATGGCTACACCTTC
- | TRBJ2-3 | TRBV4-2 | TRBD1 | CASSLMGQGADTQYF | TGTGCCAGCAGCTTAATGGGACAGGGGGCAGATACGCAGTATTTT
- | TRBJ1-6 | TRBV11-2 | TRBD1 | CASSSDRGRSYNSPLHF | TGTGCCAGCAGCTCGGACAGGGGGCGCTCCTATAATTCACCCCTCCACTTT
- | TRBJ2-3 | TRBV7-3 | TRBD2 | CASSLGTTTDTQYF | TGTGCCAGCAGCTTAGGGACTACCACAGATACGCAGTATTTT
once | TRBJ2-3 | TRBV9 | - | CASGDGEDTQYF | TGTGCCAGCGGAGACGGGGAAGATACGCAGTATTTT
- | TRBJ2-4 | TRBV5-1 | TRBD2 | CASSWGLAGGLAKNIQYF | TGCGCCAGCAGCTGGGGACTAGCGGGAGGCTTGGCCAAAAACATTCAGTACTTC
- | TRBJ2-2 | TRBV7-9 | - | CASSSQTGELFF | TGTGCCAGCAGCTCCCAGACCGGGGAGCTGTTTTTT
- | TRBJ1-6 | TRBV27 | - | CASSSNPGVNSPLHF | TGTGCCAGCAGTTCAAATCCGGGAGTTAATTCACCCCTCCACTTT
- | TRBJ1-4 | TRBV4-2 | - | CASSHYRVEKLFF | TGTGCCAGCAGCCATTACAGGGTTGAAAAACTGTTTTTT
- | TRBJ2-2 | TRBV28 | TRBD2 | CASSPGLGGGTGELFF | TGTGCCAGCAGTCCCGGTCTCGGGGGGGGGACCGGGGAGCTGTTTTTT
- | TRBJ2-1 | TRBV7-3 | - | CASNPGREYNEQFF | TGTGCCAGCAACCCCGGTAGGGAGTACAATGAGCAGTTCTTC
- | TRBJ2-3 | TRBV6-6 | TRBD2 | CASSYVTSGRHTQYF | TGTGCCAGCAGTTATGTAACTAGCGGGAGGCATACGCAGTATTTT
- | TRBJ2-2 | TRBV4-1 | - | CASSQGFVGQTVTGELFF | TGCGCCAGCAGCCAAGGTTTTGTGGGACAAACGGTTACCGGGGAGCTGTTTTTT
few | TRBJ2-7 | TRBV6-5 | TRBD1 | CASSSGTGGPYEQYF | TGTGCCAGCAGTTCCGGGACAGGGGGGCCCTACGAGCAGTACTTC
- | TRBJ2-3 | TRBV4-1 | TRBD2 | CASSQERLAGEDTQYF | TGCGCCAGCAGCCAAGAGAGGCTAGCGGGGGAAGATACGCAGTATTTT
- | TRBJ2-3 | TRBV5-1 | - | CASSLLGSTDTQYF | TGCGCCAGCAGCTTGCTCGGGAGCACAGATACGCAGTATTTT
- | TRBJ1-3 | TRBV13 | TRBD1 | CASSPTGSGNTIYF | TGTGCCAGCAGCCCGACAGGGTCTGGAAACACCATATATTTT
- | TRBJ2-7 | TRBV7-3 | TRBD2 | CASSQLAGGDVSEQYF | TGTGCCAGCAGCCAGCTAGCGGGAGGCGATGTTAGCGAGCAGTACTTC
- | TRBJ2-5 | TRBV19 | - | CASTLNPGTQETQYF | TGTGCCAGTACCCTAAATCCGGGAACACAAGAGACCCAGTACTTC